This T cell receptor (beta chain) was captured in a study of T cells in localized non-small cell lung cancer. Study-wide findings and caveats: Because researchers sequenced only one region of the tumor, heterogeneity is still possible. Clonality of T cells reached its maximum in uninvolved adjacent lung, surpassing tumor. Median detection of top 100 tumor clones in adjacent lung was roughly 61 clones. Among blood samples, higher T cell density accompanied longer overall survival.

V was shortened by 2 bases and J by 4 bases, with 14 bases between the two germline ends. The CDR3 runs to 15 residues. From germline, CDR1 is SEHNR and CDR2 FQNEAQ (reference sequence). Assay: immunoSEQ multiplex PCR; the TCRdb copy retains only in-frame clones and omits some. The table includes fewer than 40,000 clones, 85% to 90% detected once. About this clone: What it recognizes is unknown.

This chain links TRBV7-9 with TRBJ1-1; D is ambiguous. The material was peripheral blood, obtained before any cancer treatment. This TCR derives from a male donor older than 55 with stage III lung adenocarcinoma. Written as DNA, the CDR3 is TGTGCCAGCAGCTTACAAAATATACCCGGCACTGAAGCTTTCTTT. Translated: CASSLQNIPGTEAFF.